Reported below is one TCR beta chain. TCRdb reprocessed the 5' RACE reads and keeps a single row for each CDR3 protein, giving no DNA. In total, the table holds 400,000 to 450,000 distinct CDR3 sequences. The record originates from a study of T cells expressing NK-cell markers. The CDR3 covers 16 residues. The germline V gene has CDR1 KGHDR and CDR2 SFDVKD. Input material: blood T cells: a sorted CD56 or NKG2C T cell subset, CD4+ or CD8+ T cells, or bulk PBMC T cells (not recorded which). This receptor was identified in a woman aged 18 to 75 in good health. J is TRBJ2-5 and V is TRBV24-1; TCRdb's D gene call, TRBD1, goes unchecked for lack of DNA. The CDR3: CATSDPGTGKGETQYF.